Each of the 16 T cell receptor beta chains below was sequenced from the same sample in a study of T cell responses to AZD1222 COVID-19 vaccine (dated by TCRdb to 2020 to 2023). Reading the label with the study, this specimen's time point is: about 28 days (+/-7) after the second vaccine dose. Receptor amplification or capture employed the immunoSEQ multiplex PCR assay. This immuneACCESS table, as held by TCRdb, lists in-frame sequences with V and J called but not all clones. Of the missing ones, under half trace to an unresolved V gene in checked studies; the others have no known cause. In all, the sample holds around 120,000 clones, and around 83% of those were seen once. The ten top clones hold roughly a quarter of the sample. The sample in question was peripheral blood, obtained 28 days after the second AZD1222 dose. The receptors stem from an adult who received the AZD1222 COVID-19 vaccine.

The rearrangement joins TRBV28 to TRBJ1-4, with D perhaps TRBD1 (5 bases). V dropped 9 bases and J dropped 10 bases, with 15 bases sitting between them. The CDR3 length is 12 residues. Looked up from germline, CDR1 is MDHEN and CDR2 is SYDVKM. As DNA, the CDR3 is TGTGCCAGTTATGCTCTCGGGGGAAAACTGTTTTTT. As protein: CASYALGGKLFF.

The chain carries TRBV5-5 and TRBJ1-2; D gene unclear. V gave up 2 bases and J gave up 0 bases, with 5 bases separating them. The CDR3 length is 13 residues. The germline CDR1 and CDR2 sequences are SGHKS and YYEKEE (reference sequence). The CDR3 bases are TGTGCCAGCAGCTTCAGTACTAACTATGGCTACACCTTC. This sequence encodes CASSFSTNYGYTF.

The gene calls are TRBV20-1 and TRBJ2-1, with TRBD1 as a possible D gene (5 bases). Germline CDR1 and CDR2: DFQATT and SNEGSKA (reference sequence). CDR3 length: 10 amino acids. Trimming left V 5 bases short and J 10 bases short, with 9 bases between. Here the CDR3 reads CSADRGEQFF. DNA of the CDR3: TGCAGTGCTGACAGAGGAGAGCAGTTCTTC.

The chain joins TRBV7-9 to TRBJ1-5; D is possibly TRBD1 (6 bases). This CDR3 has 15 amino acids. Germline CDR1 is SEHNR and CDR2 is FQNEAQ (reference sequence). Between the trimmed V and J ends, which lost 6 bases and 8 bases, there was a span of 20 bases. This CDR3 reads CASSRGDPGVEPQHF. CDR3 bases: TGTGCCAGCAGTAGGGGGGACCCGGGCGTGGAGCCCCAGCATTTT.

Note on this clone: An end of the junction does not agree with germline; a read error may underlie this. This rearrangement joins TRBV5-4 to TRBJ1-1; 10 bases are shared with TRBD1. CDR3 length equals 16 residues. Germline loops: CDR1 SGHNT, CDR2 YYREEE (reference sequence). Here the CDR3 reads CASRLDRGVMSAEAFF. CDR3 sequence (DNA): TGTGCCAGCAGATTGGACAGGGGGGTAATGAGCGCTGAAGCTTTCTTT. Full variable domain (missing parts from reference TRBV5-4 and TRBJ1-1): ETGVTQSPTHLIKTRGQQVTLRCSSQSGHNTVSWYQQALGQGPQFIFQYYREEENGRGNFPPRFSGLQFPNYSSELNVNALELDDSALYLCASRLDRGVMSAEAFFGQGTRLTVV.

The V call is TRBV5-1, the J call TRBJ1-1, with D perhaps matching TRBD1 (6 bases). Trimming took 4 bases from V and 0 from J, leaving 13 bases between them. The CDR3 sequence is 15 residues long. CDR1 and CDR2 from the germline V gene are SGHRS and YFSETQ. The CDR3 DNA is TGCGCCAGCAGCCCCGGAGGACAGCTGAACACTGAAGCTTTCTTT. Translating it yields CASSPGGQLNTEAFF.

This chain joins TRBV5-1 and TRBJ2-5, with 15 positions matching TRBD2. The CDR3 spans 16 residues. The germline gives CDR1 SGHRS, CDR2 YFSETQ. After removal of 0 bases from V and 3 bases from J, the junction contained 0 bases not matched to a gene. CDR3 sequence: CASSLGTSGGEETQYF. In nucleotides, the CDR3 is TGCGCCAGCAGCTTGGGGACTAGCGGGGGGGAAGAGACCCAGTACTTC.

The chain has TRBV2 and TRBJ2-7; no definite D call. This CDR3 comprises 15 residues. The germline CDR1 and CDR2 sequences are SNHLY and FYNNEI. V lost 1 base and J lost 4, with 14 bases in between. CDR3 region: CASSEGIYSRYEQYF. In DNA, the CDR3 is TGTGCCAGCAGTGAAGGAATTTACAGTAGGTACGAGCAGTACTTC.

In its sample, this clone was seen a few times. The chain is built from TRBV6-2 or TRBV6-3 and TRBJ2-4; TRBD2 aligns across 14 bases. This CDR3 spans 19 amino acids. Germline lookup yields CDR1 MNHEY and CDR2 SVGEGT. The ends lost 4 bases at V and 4 bases at J; junction bases unmatched: 12. The CDR3 loop reads CASSSSGLAGAVGKNIQYF. The DNA of the CDR3 is TGTGCCAGCAGTTCGTCGGGACTAGCGGGGGCCGTGGGGAAAAACATTCAGTACTTC.

The chain links TRBV5-1 to TRBJ1-1; D gene unclear. Looked up from germline, CDR1 is SGHRS and CDR2 is YFSETQ. The CDR3 contains 15 residues. Trimming removed 1 base at V and 0 bases at J, with 10 bases between. CDR3 region: CASSLSEGMNTEAFF. As DNA, the CDR3 is TGCGCCAGCAGCTTGAGTGAGGGAATGAACACTGAAGCTTTCTTT.

The rearrangement joins TRBV28 to TRBJ1-1; D uncertain. V was shortened by 5 bases and J by 10 bases, with 17 bases between the two germline ends. CDR3 length: 13 residues. CDR1 is MDHEN, CDR2 SYDVKM, per germline. CDR3 in amino acids: CASSPPPGRVAFF. CDR3 in DNA: TGTGCCAGCAGTCCCCCCCCGGGCCGGGTAGCTTTCTTT.

The rearrangement joins TRBV7-9 to TRBJ1-2, with 7 bases lining up with TRBD1. CDR1 is SEHNR, CDR2 FQNEAQ, per germline (reference sequence). V dropped 6 bases and J dropped 3; count of bases not matched to a gene: 7. The CDR3 runs to 14 residues. Here the CDR3 reads CASRLEGADYGYTF. CDR3 nucleotide sequence: TGTGCCAGCAGGCTCGAGGGGGCCGACTATGGCTACACCTTC. Combining the CDR3 with reference TRBV7-9 and TRBJ1-2 gives the whole variable domain DTGVSQNPRHKITKRGQNVTFRCDPISEHNRLYWYRQTLGQGPEFLTYFQNEAQLEKSRLLSDRFSAERPKGSFSTLEIQRTEQGDSAMYLCASRLEGADYGYTFGSGTRLTVV.

The chain recombines TRBV7-9 with TRBJ2-3, with D hard to call. Germline-derived CDR1 and CDR2 are SEHNR and FQNEAQ (reference sequence). CDR3 length: 15 residues. Trimming took off 2 bases at V and 4 bases at J, with 13 bases between the two ends. CDR3 region: CASSLNRYGADTQYF. The CDR3 region has the DNA TGTGCCAGCAGCTTAAATCGTTACGGCGCAGATACGCAGTATTTT.

This rearrangement joins TRBV2 to TRBJ1-3; D unclear. The germline CDR1 and CDR2 sequences are SNHLY and FYNNEI. The V gene lost 8 bases and the J gene lost 0 bases, with 8 bases spanning the gap. The CDR3 loop spans 13 amino acids. The CDR3 spells CASGRSSGNTIYF. The CDR3 DNA sequence: TGTGCCAGCGGGCGGTCCTCTGGAAACACCATATATTTT.

This clone has at least ten counts. This chain connects TRBV28 to TRBJ1-5; D is unclear. This CDR3 is 14 amino acids long. The V gene lost 2 bases and the J gene lost 3 bases, with 8 bases spanning the gap. The germline CDR1 and CDR2 sequences are MDHEN and SYDVKM. The CDR3 DNA follows: TGTGCCAGCAGTTTAATCCAGGACAATCAGCCCCAGCATTTT. Protein product: CASSLIQDNQPQHF.

CDR3 residues: CASSLLVGDNSPLHF. CDR3 coding DNA: TGTGCCAGCAGCTTATTAGTGGGGGATAATTCACCCCTCCACTTT. The chain links TRBV7-8 to TRBJ1-6; D possibly corresponds to TRBD1 (5 bases). Trimming removed 2 bases from V and 5 bases from J, with 10 bases in between. The CDR3 covers 15 residues. From germline, CDR1 is SGHVS and CDR2 FQNEAQ.